This T cell receptor beta chain comes out of a study of blood T cell repertoires in COVID-19. Study as a whole: Sites in the United States, Italy and Spain provided acute and convalescent COVID-19 samples. In each case, the material was cDNA or gDNA derived from T cells, B-cell-depleted T cells, or PBMCs.

The CDR3 contains 15 residues. CDR1 LNHDA and CDR2 SQIVND come from the germline V gene (reference sequence). Trimming removed 9 bases from V and 2 bases from J; junction bases left unmatched: 9. Per the authors' pipeline: Estimation of nucleated cell counts relied on the amplification of reference gene primers. Profiled with immunoSEQ multiplex PCR; TCRdb holds only in-frame clones, not every one. D and trimming were read from the DNA, whereas the V and J calls and clone size are those reported in that table. The data contain some 200,000 clones, around nine tenths of them seen just once; the ten biggest clones take up about 5%.

Input material: peripheral blood. The J gene is TRBJ2-2, the V gene TRBV19, with 7 bases aligning to TRBD2. The sequence was collected from a woman in her thirties or forties with acute or convalescent COVID-19. CDR3 DNA: TGTGCCAGCAACCCGGGGGGTCTTAACACCGGGGAGCTGTTTTTT. Encoded protein: CASNPGGLNTGELFF.